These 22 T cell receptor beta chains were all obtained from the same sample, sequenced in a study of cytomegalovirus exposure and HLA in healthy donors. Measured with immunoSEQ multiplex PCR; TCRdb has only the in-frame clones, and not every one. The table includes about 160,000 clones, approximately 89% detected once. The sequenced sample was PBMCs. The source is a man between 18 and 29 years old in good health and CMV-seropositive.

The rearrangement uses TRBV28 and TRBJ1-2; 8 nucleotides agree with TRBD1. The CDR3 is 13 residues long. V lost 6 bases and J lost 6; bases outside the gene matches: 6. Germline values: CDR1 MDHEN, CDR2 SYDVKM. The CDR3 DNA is TGTGCCAGCAGAATTCGACAGGGGAATGGCTACACCTTC. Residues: CASRIRQGNGYTF.

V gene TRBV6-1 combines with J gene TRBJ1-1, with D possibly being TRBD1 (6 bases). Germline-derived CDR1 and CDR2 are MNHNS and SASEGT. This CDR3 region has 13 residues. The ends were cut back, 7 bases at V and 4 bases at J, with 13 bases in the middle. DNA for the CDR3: TGTGCCAGCAATGACAGGTTGATCACTGAAGCTTTCTTT. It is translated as CASNDRLITEAFF.

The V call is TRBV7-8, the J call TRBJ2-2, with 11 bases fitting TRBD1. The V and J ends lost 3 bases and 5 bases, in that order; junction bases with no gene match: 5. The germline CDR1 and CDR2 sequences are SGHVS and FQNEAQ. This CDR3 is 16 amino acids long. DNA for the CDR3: TGTGCCAGCAGCTTGGTGGACAGGGGGCAGACCGGGGAGCTGTTTTTT. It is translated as CASSLVDRGQTGELFF. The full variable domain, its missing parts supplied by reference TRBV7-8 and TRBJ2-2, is GAGVSQSPRYKVAKRGQDVALRCDPISGHVSLFWYQQALGQGPEFLTYFQNEAQLDKSGLPSDRFFAERPEGSVSTLKIQRTQQEDSAVYLCASSLVDRGQTGELFFGEGSRLTVL.

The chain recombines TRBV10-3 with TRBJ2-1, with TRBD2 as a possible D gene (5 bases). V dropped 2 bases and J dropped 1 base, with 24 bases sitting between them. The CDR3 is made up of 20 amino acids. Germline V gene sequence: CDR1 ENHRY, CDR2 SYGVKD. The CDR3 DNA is TGTGCCATCAGTGAGCCGGGAACACGGGGTATGCCGGGTTCCTACAATGAGCAGTTCTTC. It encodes CAISEPGTRGMPGSYNEQFF.

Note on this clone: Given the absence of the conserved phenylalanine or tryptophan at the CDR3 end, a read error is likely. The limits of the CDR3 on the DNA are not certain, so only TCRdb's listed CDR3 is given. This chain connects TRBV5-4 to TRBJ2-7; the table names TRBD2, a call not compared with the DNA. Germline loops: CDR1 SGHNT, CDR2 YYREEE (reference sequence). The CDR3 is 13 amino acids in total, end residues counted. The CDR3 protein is CASSLGGASGRTL.

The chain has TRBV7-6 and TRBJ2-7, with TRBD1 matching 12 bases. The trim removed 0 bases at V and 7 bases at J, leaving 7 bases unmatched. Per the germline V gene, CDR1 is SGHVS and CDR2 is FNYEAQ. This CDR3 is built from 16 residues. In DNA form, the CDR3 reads TGTGCCAGCAGCTTAGCGGGGGACAGGGGGCTGTTAGAGCAGTACTTC. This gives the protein CASSLAGDRGLLEQYF.

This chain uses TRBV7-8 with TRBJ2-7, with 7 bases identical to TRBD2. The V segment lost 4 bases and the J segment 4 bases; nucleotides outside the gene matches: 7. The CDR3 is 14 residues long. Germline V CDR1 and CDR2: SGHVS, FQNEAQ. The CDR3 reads CASSSLADLYEQYF. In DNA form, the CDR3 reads TGTGCCAGCAGCTCGCTAGCGGACCTATACGAGCAGTACTTC.

The DNA of the CDR3 is TGTGCCAGCAGCGCAGCCGGGACAGGCCAAGAGACCCAGTACTTC. This gives the protein CASSAAGTGQETQYF. The chain has TRBV5-6 and TRBJ2-5, with 8 bases lining up with TRBD1. Germline V CDR1 and CDR2: SGHDT, YYEEEE. V lost 4 bases and J lost 1; bases outside the gene matches: 6. This CDR3 contains 15 residues.

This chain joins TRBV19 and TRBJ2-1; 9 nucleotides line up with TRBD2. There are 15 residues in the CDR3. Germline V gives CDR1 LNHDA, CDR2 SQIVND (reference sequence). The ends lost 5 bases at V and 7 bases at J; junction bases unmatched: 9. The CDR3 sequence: CASSPLAGRGNEQFF. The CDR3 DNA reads TGTGCCAGTAGTCCCCTAGCGGGGCGGGGAAATGAGCAGTTCTTC.

CDR3 protein: CAISEGVEQFF. CDR3 bases: TGTGCCATCAGTGAAGGGGTTGAGCAGTTCTTC. The chain recombines TRBV10-3 with TRBJ2-1; tentative D call: TRBD1 (5 bases). The CDR3 runs 11 residues. Germline CDR1 reads ENHRY; CDR2 reads SYGVKD. Trimming stripped 3 bases from V and 9 bases from J, with 6 bases between.

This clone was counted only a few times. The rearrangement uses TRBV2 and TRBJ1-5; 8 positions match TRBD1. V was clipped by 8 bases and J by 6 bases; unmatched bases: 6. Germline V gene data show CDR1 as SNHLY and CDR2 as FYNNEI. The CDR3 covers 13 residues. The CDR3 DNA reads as TGTGCCAGCGGACAGGGCGGTGGTCAGCCCCAGCATTTT. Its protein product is CASGQGGGQPQHF.

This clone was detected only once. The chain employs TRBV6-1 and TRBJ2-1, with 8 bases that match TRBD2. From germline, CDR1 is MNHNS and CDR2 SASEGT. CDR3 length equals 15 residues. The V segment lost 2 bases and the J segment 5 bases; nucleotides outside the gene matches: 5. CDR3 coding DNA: TGTGCCAGCAGTGAATTGGGACTAGGGGACAATGAGCAGTTCTTC. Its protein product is CASSELGLGDNEQFF.

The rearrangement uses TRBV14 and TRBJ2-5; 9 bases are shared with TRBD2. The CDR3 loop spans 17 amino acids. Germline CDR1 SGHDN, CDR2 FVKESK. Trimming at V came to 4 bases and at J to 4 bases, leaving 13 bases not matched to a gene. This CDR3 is CASSPGLASLGRETQYF. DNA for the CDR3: TGTGCCAGCAGCCCCGGACTAGCGAGCTTAGGAAGAGAGACCCAGTACTTC. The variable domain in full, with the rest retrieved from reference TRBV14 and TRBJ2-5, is EAGVTQFPSHSVIEKGQTVTLRCDPISGHDNLYWYRRVMGKEIKFLLHFVKESKQDESGMPNNRFLAERTGGTYSTLKVQPAELEDSGVYFCASSPGLASLGRETQYFGPGTRLLVL.

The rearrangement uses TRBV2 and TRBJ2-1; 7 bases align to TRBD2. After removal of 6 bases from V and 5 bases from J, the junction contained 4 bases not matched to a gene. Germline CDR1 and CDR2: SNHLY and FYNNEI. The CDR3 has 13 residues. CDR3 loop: CASSRTRNNEQFF. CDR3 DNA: TGTGCCAGCAGCCGGACTAGGAACAATGAGCAGTTCTTC.

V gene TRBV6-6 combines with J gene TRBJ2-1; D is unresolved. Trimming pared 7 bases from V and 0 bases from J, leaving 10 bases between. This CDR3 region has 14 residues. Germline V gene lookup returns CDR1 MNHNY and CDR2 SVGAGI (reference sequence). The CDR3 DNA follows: TGTGCCAGCAACCACCCGGGCTCCTACAATGAGCAGTTCTTC. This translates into CASNHPGSYNEQFF.

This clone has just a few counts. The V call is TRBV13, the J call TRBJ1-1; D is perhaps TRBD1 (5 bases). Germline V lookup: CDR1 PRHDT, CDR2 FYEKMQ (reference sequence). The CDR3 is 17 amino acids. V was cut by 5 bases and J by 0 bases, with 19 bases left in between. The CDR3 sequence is CASSPIGWGSMNTEAFF. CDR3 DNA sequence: TGTGCCAGCAGCCCCATAGGTTGGGGCAGTATGAACACTGAAGCTTTCTTT.

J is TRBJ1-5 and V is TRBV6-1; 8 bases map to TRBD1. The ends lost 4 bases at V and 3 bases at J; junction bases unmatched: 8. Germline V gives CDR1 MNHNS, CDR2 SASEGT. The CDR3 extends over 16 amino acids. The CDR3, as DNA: TGTGCCAGCAGTGCCAACAGGGGGTATAACAATCAGCCCCAGCATTTT. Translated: CASSANRGYNNQPQHF.

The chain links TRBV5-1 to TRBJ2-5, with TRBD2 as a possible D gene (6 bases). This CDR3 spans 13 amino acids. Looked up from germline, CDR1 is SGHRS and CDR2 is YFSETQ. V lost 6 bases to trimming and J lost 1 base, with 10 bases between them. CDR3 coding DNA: TGCGCCAGCACCAATAGCGGCCAAGAGACCCAGTACTTC. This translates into CASTNSGQETQYF.

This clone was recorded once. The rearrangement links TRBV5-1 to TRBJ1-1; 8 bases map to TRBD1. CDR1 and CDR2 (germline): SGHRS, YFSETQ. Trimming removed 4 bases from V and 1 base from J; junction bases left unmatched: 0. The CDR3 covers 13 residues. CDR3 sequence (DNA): TGCGCCAGCAGCGGACAGGGGAACACTGAAGCTTTCTTT. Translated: CASSGQGNTEAFF.

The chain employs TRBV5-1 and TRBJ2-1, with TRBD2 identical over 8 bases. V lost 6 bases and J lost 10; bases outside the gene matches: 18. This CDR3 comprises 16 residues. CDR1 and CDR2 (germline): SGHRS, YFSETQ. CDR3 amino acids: CASNPRATGGPQEQFF. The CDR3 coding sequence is TGCGCCAGCAACCCAAGGGCGACGGGAGGGCCGCAGGAGCAGTTCTTC.

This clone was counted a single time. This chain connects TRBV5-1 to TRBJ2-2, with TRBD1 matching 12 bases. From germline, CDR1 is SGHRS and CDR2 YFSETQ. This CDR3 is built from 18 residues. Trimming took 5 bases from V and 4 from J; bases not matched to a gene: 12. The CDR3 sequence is CASRLEGDRGRGTGELFF. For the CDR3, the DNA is TGCGCCAGCAGGCTGGAGGGGGACAGGGGGCGCGGCACCGGGGAGCTGTTTTTT.

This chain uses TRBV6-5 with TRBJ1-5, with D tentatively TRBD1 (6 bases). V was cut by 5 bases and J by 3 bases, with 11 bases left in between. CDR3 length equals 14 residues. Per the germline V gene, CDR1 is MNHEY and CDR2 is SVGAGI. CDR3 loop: CASSPGTNNQPQHF. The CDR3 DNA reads TGTGCCAGCAGTCCAGGGACAAACAATCAGCCCCAGCATTTT.